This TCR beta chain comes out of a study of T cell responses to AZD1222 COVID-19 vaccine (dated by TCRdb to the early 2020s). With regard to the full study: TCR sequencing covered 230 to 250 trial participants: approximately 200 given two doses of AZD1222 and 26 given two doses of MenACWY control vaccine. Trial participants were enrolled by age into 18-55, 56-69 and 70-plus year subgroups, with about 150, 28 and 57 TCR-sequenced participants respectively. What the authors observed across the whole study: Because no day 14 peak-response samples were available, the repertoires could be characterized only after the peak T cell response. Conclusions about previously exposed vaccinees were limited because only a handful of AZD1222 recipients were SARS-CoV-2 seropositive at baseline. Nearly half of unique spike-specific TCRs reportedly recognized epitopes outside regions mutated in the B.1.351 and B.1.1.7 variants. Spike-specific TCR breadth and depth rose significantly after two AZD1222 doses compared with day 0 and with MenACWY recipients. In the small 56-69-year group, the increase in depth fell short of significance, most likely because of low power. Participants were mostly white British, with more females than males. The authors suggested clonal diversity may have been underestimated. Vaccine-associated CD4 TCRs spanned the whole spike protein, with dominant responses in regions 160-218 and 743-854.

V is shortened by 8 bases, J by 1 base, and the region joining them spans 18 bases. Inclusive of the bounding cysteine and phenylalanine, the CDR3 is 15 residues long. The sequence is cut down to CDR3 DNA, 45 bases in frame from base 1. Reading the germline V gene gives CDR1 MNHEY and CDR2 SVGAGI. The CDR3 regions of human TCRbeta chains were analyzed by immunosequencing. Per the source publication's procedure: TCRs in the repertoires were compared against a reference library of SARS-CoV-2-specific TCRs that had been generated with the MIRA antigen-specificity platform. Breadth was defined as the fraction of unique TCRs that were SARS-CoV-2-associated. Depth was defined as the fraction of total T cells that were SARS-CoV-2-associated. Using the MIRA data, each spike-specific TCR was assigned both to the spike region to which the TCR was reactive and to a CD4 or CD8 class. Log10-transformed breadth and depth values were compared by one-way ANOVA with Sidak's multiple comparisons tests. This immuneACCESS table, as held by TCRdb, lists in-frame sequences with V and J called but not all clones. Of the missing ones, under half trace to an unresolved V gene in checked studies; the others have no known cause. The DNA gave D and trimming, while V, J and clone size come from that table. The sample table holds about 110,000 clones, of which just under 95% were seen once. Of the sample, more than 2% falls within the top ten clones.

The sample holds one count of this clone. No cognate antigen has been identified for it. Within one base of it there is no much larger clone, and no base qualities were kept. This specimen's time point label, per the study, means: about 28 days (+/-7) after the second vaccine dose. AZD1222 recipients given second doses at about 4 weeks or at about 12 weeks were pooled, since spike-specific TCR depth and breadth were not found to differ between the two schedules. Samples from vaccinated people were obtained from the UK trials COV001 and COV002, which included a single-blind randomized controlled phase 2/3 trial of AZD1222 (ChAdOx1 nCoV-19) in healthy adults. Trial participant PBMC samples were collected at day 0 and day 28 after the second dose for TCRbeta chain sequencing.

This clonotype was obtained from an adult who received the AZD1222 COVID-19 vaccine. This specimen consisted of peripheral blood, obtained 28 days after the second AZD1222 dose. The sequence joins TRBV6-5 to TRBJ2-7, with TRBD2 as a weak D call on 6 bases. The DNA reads TGTGCCAGCCGATTAGAGGGAGGAGGATCCTACGAGCAGTACTTC. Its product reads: CASRLEGGGSYEQYF.